The sequence of this T cell receptor (beta chain) was determined in a study of T cells expressing NK-cell markers. Study background: The TCR beta repertoires originated in sorted CD3+CD56+NKG2C+, CD3+CD56+NKG2C- and CD3+CD56-NKG2C+ T cells.

Whole-study findings and limits: The share of CD8+ T cells held by dominant NKG2C+ clonotypes was about 1.0-8% in several donors.

After re-calling the 5' RACE reads, TCRdb lists one entry per CDR3 protein, DNA absent. This repertoire comprises about 550,000 distinct CDR3 sequences; its ten largest clones make up 3% to 4.5%. Of note for this clonotype: Its target is unknown.

This receptor was obtained from a man aged 18 to 29 in good health. Specimen: blood T cells: a sorted CD56 or NKG2C T cell subset, CD4+ or CD8+ T cells, or bulk PBMC T cells (not recorded which).

The CDR3 loop reads CASSLGDSRRTQYF. The chain links TRBV3-1 to TRBJ2-3; TCRdb's assignment of TRBD2 cannot be checked, as there is no DNA. The CDR3 is 14 amino acids. Germline values: CDR1 LGHDT, CDR2 YNNKEL (reference sequence).